The source of this T cell receptor (beta chain) is a study of graft-versus-host responses after intestinal transplantation. General study findings and limits: The recipient marrow held GvH clones, and some of them showed up first in ileum or blood. Allografts of one patient group, those with graft-donor T cell macrochimerism, had high graft-versus-host to host-versus-graft clonal ratios.

TCRdb's copy holds only in-frame clones and misses some; the assay was immunoSEQ multiplex PCR. The sample consists of some 130,000 clones, 90% to 95% of them appearing once. CDR3 length: 12 residues. The germline CDR1 and CDR2 sequences are SGHTA and FQGTGA. Between the trimmed V and J ends, which lost 5 bases and 7 bases, there was a span of 12 bases. Concerning this clone: Its antigen is as yet unknown.

The input for sequencing was unstimulated CD4+ T cells sorted from spleen or lymph node cells, taken before intestinal transplant. V usage is TRBV7-3 and J usage is TRBJ2-7; possible D gene TRBD2, 5 bases. The receptor was derived from a human donor who received an intestinal transplant. The CDR3 reads CASSPSGVEQYF. Here the CDR3 DNA reads TGTGCCAGCAGCCCATCCGGGGTGGAGCAGTACTTC.